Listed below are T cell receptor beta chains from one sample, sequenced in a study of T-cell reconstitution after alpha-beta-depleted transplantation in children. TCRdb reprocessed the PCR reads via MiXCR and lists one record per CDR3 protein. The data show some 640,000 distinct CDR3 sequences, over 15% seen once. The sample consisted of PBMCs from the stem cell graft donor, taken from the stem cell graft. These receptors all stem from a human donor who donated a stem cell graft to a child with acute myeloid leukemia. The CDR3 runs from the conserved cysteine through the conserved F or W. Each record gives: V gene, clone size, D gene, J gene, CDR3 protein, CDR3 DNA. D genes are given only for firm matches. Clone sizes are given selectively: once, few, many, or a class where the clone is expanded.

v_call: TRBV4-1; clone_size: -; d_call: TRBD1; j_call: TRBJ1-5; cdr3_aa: CASSQHLTGGGQPQHF; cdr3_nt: TGCGCCAGCAGCCAACACCTCACAGGGGGAGGGCAGCCCCAGCATTTT
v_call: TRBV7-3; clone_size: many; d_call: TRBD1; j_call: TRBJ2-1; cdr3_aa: CASSFTGTENNEQFF; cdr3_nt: TGTGCCAGCAGCTTCACCGGGACAGAGAACAATGAGCAGTTCTTC
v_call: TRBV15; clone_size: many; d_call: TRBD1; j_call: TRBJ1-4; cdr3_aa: CATSRRQGINEKLFF; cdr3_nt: TGTGCCACCAGCCGACGACAGGGAATAAATGAAAAACTGTTTTTT
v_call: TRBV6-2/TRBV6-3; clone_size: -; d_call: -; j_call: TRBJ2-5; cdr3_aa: CASSYSESPARETQYF; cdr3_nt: TGTGCCAGCAGTTACTCGGAGTCACCGGCTCGCGAGACCCAGTACTTC
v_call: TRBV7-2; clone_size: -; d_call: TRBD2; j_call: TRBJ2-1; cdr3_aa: CASSTLAGGSNEQFF; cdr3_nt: TGTGCCAGCAGCACGCTAGCGGGGGGAAGCAATGAGCAGTTCTTC
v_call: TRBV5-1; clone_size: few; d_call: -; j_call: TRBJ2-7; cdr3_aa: CASSLVTGRSYEQYF; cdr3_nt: TGCGCCAGCAGCTTGGTAACAGGGAGGTCCTACGAGCAGTACTTC
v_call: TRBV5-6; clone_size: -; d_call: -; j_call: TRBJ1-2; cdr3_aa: CASERANYGYTF; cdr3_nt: TGTGCCAGCGAAAGGGCGAACTATGGCTACACCTTC
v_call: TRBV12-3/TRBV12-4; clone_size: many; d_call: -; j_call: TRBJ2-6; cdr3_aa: CASTPLGANVLTF; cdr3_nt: TGTGCCAGCACCCCCTTAGGGGCCAACGTCCTGACTTTC
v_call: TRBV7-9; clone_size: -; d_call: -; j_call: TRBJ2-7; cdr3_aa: CASSRLWASESREQYF; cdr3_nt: TGTGCCAGCAGCCGGCTCTGGGCCTCCGAGTCGCGCGAGCAGTACTTC
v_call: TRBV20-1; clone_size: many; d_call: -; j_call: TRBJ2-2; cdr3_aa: CSARIANTGELFF; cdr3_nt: TGCAGTGCTAGGATTGCGAACACCGGGGAGCTGTTTTTT
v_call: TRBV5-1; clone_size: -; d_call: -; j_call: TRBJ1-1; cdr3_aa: CASSLTGGATEAFF; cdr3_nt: TGCGCCAGCAGCTTAACCGGGGGGGCCACTGAAGCTTTCTTT
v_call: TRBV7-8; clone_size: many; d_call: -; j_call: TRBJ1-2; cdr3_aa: CASSLPGRNYGYTF; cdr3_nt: TGTGCCAGCAGCCTACCGGGACGGAACTATGGCTACACCTTC
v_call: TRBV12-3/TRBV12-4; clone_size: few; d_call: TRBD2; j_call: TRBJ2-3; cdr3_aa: CASTSGLAGRTDTQYF; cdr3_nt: TGTGCCAGCACCTCGGGACTAGCGGGCCGCACAGATACGCAGTATTTT
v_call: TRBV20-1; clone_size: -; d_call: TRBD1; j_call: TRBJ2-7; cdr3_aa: CSARAMTGDEQYF; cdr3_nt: TGCAGTGCTAGAGCGATGACAGGGGACGAGCAGTACTTC
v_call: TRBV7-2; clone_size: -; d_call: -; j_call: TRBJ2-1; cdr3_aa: CASSLVGLSVREQFF; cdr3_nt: TGTGCCAGCAGCTTAGTAGGACTCTCGGTTCGTGAGCAGTTCTTC